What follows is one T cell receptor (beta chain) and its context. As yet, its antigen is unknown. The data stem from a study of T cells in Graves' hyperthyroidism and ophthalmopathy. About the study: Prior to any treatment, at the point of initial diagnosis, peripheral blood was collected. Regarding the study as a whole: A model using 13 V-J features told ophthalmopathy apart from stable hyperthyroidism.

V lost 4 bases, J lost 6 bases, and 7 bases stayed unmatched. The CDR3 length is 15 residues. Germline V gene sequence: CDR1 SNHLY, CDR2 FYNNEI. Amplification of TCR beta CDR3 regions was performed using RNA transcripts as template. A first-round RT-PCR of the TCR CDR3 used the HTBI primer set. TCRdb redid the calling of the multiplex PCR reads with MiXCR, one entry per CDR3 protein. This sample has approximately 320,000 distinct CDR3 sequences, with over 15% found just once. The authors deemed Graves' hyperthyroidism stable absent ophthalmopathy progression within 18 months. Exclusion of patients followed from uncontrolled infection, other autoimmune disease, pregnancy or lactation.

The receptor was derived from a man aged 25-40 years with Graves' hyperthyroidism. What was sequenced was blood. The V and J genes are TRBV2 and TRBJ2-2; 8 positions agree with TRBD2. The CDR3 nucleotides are TGTGCCAGCAGTGTTCAAAGCGGGGGCCCCGGGGAGCTGTTTTTT. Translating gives CASSVQSGGPGELFF.